One and the same sample provided the 11 T cell receptor beta chains below, sequenced in a study of multiple sclerosis patients with progressive multifocal leukoencephalopathy. The repertoire was sequenced with immunoSEQ multiplex PCR; TCRdb's copy has only in-frame clones and lacks some. The sample has 25,000 to 35,000 clones, roughly 87% seen once; the top ten hold about 3.3%. Time point in this sample: time of PML onset. The source was PBMCs, collected from a patient treated with natalizumab. These receptors were collected from a human donor with progressive multifocal leukoencephalopathy.

This chain links TRBV7-6 with TRBJ2-1, with D possibly being TRBD1 or TRBD2 (5 bases each). Germline loops: CDR1 SGHVS, CDR2 FNYEAQ. Trimming removed 5 bases at V and 12 bases at J, with 17 bases between. CDR3 length equals 13 residues. The CDR3 region is CASSRDADHAQFF. The CDR3 DNA reads TGTGCCAGCAGCAGGGACGCCGATCATGCGCAGTTCTTC.

The genes are TRBV7-2 and TRBJ2-7; 7 bases are a match to TRBD1. V lost 4 bases and J lost 0; bases outside the gene matches: 6. The CDR3 is 15 residues long. Germline V gene data show CDR1 as SGHTA and CDR2 as FQGNSA. The CDR3 protein is CASSYFWDSSYEQYF. The CDR3 DNA reads as TGTGCCAGCAGCTATTTCTGGGACAGCTCCTACGAGCAGTACTTC.

This clone was observed a single time. The junction departs from germline at one end; a sequencing error may be responsible. This chain uses TRBV2 with TRBJ1-4, with 8 bases matching TRBD1. Germline V gene sequence: CDR1 SNHLY, CDR2 FYNNEI. The CDR3 totals 21 residues. CDR3 region: CVSTTPIPGQVTPATNEKLFF. Written as DNA, the CDR3 is TGTGTCAGCACTACCCCTATACCGGGACAGGTAACGCCCGCAACTAATGAAAAACTGTTTTTT.

V gene TRBV28 combines with J gene TRBJ2-7; 7 bases line up with TRBD2. The V and J ends lost 3 bases and 3 bases, in that order; junction bases with no gene match: 2. CDR3 size: 13 residues. The V gene's germline CDR1 is MDHEN and CDR2 SYDVKM. This CDR3 reads CASSLSGVYEQYF. CDR3 nucleotides: TGTGCCAGCAGTTTGAGCGGGGTCTACGAGCAGTACTTC.

The genes are TRBV7-8 and TRBJ2-7; 7 positions match TRBD1. The V and J ends lost 0 bases and 12 bases, in that order; junction bases with no gene match: 17. The V gene's germline CDR1 is SGHVS and CDR2 FQNEAQ. CDR3 length: 16 amino acids. DNA of the CDR3: TGTGCCAGCAGCTTAGCTACGATGACAGGGTACTCCCTACGGTACTTC. It specifies CASSLATMTGYSLRYF.

The rearrangement joins TRBV19 to TRBJ2-7; 7 bases align to TRBD2. The CDR3 contains 14 residues. The germline V gene has CDR1 LNHDA and CDR2 SQIVND (reference sequence). With 4 bases clipped from V and 2 bases from J, the junction kept 5 bases outside the gene matches. In DNA form, the CDR3 reads TGTGCCAGTAGTAAGCGGGATCTACCCTACGAGCAGTACTTC. This gives the protein CASSKRDLPYEQYF.

This sequence joins TRBV9 and TRBJ1-5; tentative D call: TRBD1 (5 bases). CDR1 SGDLS and CDR2 YYNGEE come from the germline V gene. CDR3 size: 15 residues. V lost 0 bases, J lost 4 bases, and 11 bases lay in between. In nucleotides, the CDR3 is TGTGCCAGCAGCGTAGGGCAGGGCCCAAATCAGCCCCAGCATTTT. Its protein is CASSVGQGPNQPQHF.

The chain has TRBV19 and TRBJ1-2; 9 nucleotides line up with TRBD1. The CDR3 spans 20 residues. Germline CDR1 and CDR2: LNHDA and SQIVND (reference sequence). J gave up 6 bases and V 6 bases, and 26 bases lay outside the gene matches. The CDR3 loop is CASSKLRLSGQGGRAHGYTF. CDR3 in DNA: TGTGCCAGTAGCAAATTGAGGTTATCGGGACAGGGAGGAAGGGCCCATGGCTACACCTTC.

This chain uses TRBV4-3 with TRBJ2-7; possible D gene TRBD2, 6 bases. V was shortened by 0 bases and J by 5 bases, with 11 bases between the two germline ends. Germline V lookup: CDR1 LGHNA, CDR2 YSLEER. This CDR3 comprises 14 residues. The DNA for the CDR3 is TGCGCCAGCAGCCAAGATACGCGGGGCCACGAGCAGTACTTC. Its translation is CASSQDTRGHEQYF.

The chain recombines TRBV5-6 with TRBJ2-7, with D uncertain. CDR1 SGHDT and CDR2 YYEEEE come from the germline V gene. V was pared by 1 base and J by 0 bases, with 5 bases between. There are 13 residues in the CDR3. The DNA of the CDR3 is TGTGCCAGCAGCTTGCCCCACTCCTACGAGCAGTACTTC. It is translated as CASSLPHSYEQYF.

The table lists this clone with a few counts. This chain joins TRBV28 and TRBJ1-3; D is perhaps TRBD1 (5 bases). Trimming left V 9 bases short and J 0 bases short, with 15 bases between. Germline CDR1 is MDHEN and CDR2 is SYDVKM. This CDR3 is built from 15 residues. The CDR3 spells CASYGGSISGNTIYF. CDR3 in DNA: TGTGCCAGTTATGGGGGGTCTATCTCTGGAAACACCATATATTTT.